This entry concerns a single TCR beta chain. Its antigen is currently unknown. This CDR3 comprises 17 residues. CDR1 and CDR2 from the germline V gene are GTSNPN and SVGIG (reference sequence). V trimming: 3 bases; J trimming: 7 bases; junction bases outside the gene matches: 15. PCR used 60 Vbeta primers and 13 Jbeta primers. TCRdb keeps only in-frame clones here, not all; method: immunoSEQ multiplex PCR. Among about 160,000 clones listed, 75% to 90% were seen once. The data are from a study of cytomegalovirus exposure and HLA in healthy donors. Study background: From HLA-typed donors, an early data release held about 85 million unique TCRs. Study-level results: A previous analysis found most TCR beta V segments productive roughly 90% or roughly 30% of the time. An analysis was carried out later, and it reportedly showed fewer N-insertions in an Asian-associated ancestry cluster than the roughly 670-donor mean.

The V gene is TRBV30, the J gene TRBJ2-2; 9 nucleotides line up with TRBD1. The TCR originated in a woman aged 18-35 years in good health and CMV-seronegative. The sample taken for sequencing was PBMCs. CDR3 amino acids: CAWSPVGDRVMGGELFF. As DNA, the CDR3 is TGTGCCTGGAGCCCGGTGGGGGACAGGGTAATGGGCGGGGAGCTGTTTTTT.